This TCR beta chain is drawn from a study of glioma-infiltrating T cells after dendritic cell vaccination. About the study: The vaccine used monocyte-derived dendritic cells pulsed overnight with autologous tumor lysate.

This clone showed up just a few times. This table comes from immunoSEQ multiplex PCR, and its TCRdb copy is limited to in-frame clones, with some not included. This sample has over 55,000 clones, with roughly 79% found just once. Germline CDR1 is LGHNA and CDR2 is YSLEER. The V gene end was trimmed by 1 base and the J gene end by 5 bases; junction bases not matched to a gene: 13. The CDR3 is 18 amino acids. The receptor was isolated from a human donor with glioblastoma. This chain joins TRBV4-3 and TRBJ2-5, with 10 bases lining up with TRBD2. The sequencing here drew on blood, taken before dendritic cell vaccination. CDR3 nucleotide sequence: TGCGCCAGCAGCCAAGGAAAGGCTAGCGGGGGAGTTTTGGAGACCCAGTACTTC. It codes for CASSQGKASGGVLETQYF.